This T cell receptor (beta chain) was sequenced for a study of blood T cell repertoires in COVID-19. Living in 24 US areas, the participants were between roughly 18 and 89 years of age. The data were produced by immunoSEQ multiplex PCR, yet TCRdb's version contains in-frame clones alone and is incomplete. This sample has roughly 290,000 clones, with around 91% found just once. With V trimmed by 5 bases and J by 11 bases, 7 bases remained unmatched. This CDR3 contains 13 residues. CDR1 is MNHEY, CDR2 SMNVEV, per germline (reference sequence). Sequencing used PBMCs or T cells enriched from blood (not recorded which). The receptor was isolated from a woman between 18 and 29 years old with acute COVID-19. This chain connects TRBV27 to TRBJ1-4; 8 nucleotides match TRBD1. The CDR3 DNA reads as TGTGCCAGCAGTCAGGGGGGGACAGGCAAACTGTTTTTT. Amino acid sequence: CASSQGGTGKLFF.